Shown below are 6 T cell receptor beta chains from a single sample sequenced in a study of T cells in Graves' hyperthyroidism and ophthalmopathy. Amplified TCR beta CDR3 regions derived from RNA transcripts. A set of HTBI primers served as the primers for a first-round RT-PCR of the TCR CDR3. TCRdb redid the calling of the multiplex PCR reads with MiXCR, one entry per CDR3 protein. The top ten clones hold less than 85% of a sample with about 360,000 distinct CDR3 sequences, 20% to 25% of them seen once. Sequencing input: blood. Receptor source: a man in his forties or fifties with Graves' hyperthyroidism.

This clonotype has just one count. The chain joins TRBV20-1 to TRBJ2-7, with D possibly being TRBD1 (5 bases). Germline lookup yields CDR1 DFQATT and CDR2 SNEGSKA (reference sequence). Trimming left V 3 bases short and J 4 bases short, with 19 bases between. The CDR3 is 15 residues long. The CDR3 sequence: CSARAVDRIDYEQYF. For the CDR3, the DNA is TGCAGTGCTAGGGCCGTAGACAGAATTGATTACGAGCAGTACTTC.

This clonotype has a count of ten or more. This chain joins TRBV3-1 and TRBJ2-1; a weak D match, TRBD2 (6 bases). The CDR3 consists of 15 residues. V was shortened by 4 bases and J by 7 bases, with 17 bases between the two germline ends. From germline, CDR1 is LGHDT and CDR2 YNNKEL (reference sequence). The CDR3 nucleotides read TGTGCCAGCAGCCCTAGGAGGGGTCTTCGGAATGAGCAGTTCTTC. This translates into CASSPRRGLRNEQFF.

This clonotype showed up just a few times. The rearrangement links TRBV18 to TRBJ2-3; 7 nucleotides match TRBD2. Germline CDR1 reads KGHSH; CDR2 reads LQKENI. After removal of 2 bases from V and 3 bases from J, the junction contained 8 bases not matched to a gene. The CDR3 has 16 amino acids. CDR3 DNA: TGTGCCAGCTCACCAAGTGGACTAGTGGGGACAGATACGCAGTATTTT. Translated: CASSPSGLVGTDTQYF.

CDR3 DNA sequence: TGTGCCATCAGTGGTGGACCAAGCGGGCCCCCGAACACCGGGGAGCTGTTTTTT. Translation: CAISGGPSGPPNTGELFF. This chain uses TRBV10-3 with TRBJ2-2; the D gene is possibly TRBD2 (6 bases). The ends were cut back, 4 bases at V and 0 bases at J, with 18 bases in the middle. The CDR3 loop spans 18 amino acids. CDR1 and CDR2 from the germline V gene are ENHRY and SYGVKD.

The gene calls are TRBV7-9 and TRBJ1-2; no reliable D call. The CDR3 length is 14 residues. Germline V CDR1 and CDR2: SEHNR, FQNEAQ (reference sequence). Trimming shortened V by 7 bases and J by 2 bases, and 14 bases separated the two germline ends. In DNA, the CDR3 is TGTGCCAGCATACGGGAGGCCCTCAACTATGGCTACACCTTC. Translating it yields CASIREALNYGYTF.

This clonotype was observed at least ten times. CDR3 residues: CSGSMGLYTEAFF. DNA of the CDR3: TGTTCCGGATCGATGGGGTTATACACTGAAGCTTTCTTT. V is TRBV30 and J is TRBJ1-1; D not resolved. Looked up from germline, CDR1 is GTSNPN and CDR2 is SVGIG (reference sequence). The CDR3 extends over 13 amino acids.